The 23 T cell receptor beta chains reported below all come from one sample, sequenced in a study of breast tumors, draining lymph nodes, adjacent tissues. TCRdb analysed the multiplex PCR reads with MiXCR anew, one entry per CDR3 protein. Of around 25,000 distinct CDR3 sequences in the sample, about 24% were seen once. Sequencing was done on a sample of breast tumor tissue. Receptors were obtained from a female donor with breast cancer. Some clones in this sample may be carry-over from other donors' samples.

In its sample, this clonotype was seen many times. The chain employs TRBV27 and TRBJ2-3; D gene uncertain. The germline V gene has CDR1 MNHEY and CDR2 SMNVEV (reference sequence). This CDR3 region has 15 residues. With 3 bases removed from V and 6 bases from J, the gap between germline ends came to 16 bases. The CDR3 here is CASSFRLEPMDTQYF. The CDR3 coding sequence is TGTGCCAGCAGTTTTAGGCTAGAACCTATGGATACGCAGTATTTT.

Sample share makes this clonotype medium-sized (0.01 to 0.1%). This chain connects TRBV15 to TRBJ2-3; D is unclear. V shed 0 bases and J shed 6 bases, with 7 bases lying between them. CDR1 is LNHNV, CDR2 YYDKDF, per germline (reference sequence). The CDR3 is 13 residues long. The CDR3 sequence: CATSRDWTDTQYF. The CDR3 nucleotides are TGTGCCACCAGCAGAGATTGGACGGATACGCAGTATTTT.

The V call is TRBV6-5, the J call TRBJ1-1; 7 bases align to TRBD1. V lost 5 bases and J lost 4; bases outside the gene matches: 4. CDR1 and CDR2 (germline): MNHEY, SVGAGI. This CDR3 is 13 amino acids long. As DNA, the CDR3 is TGTGCCAGCAGTCTCGGACAGGTCACTGAAGCTTTCTTT. Translated, it gives CASSLGQVTEAFF.

In its sample, this clonotype was seen once. A read error is possible here, since a much larger clone lies one base away. The V and J genes are TRBV30 and TRBJ1-2; 7 nucleotides match TRBD1. CDR1 is GTSNPN and CDR2 is SVGIG in the germline V gene (reference sequence). The CDR3 extends over 13 amino acids. In DNA form, the CDR3 reads TGTGCCTGGACACAACAGGGGACGGATGGCTACGCCTTC. This gives the protein CAWTQQGTDGYAF.

V usage is TRBV6-5 and J usage is TRBJ1-1; D might be TRBD1 (5 bases). Germline V CDR1 and CDR2: MNHEY, SVGAGI. The V end was cut by 2 bases, the J end by 4 bases, with 14 bases between. The CDR3 is made up of 15 amino acids. The CDR3 sequence: CASSYAGTLTTEAFF. CDR3 sequence (DNA): TGTGCCAGCAGTTACGCCGGGACCCTAACCACTGAAGCTTTCTTT.

This clonotype was counted many times. The chain combines TRBV20-1 with TRBJ2-5, with 13 bases lining up with TRBD2. The CDR3 extends over 15 amino acids. Unmatched junction bases numbered 7, after V lost 4 bases and J lost 5 bases. CDR1 and CDR2 from the germline V gene are DFQATT and SNEGSKA (reference sequence). The CDR3 DNA is TGCAGTGCTACGACTAGCGGGAGGAGCGAGGAGACCCAGTACTTC. Translation: CSATTSGRSEETQYF.

This clonotype was counted ten times or more. The CDR3 bases are TGTGCCAGCAGCCGGACTAGCGGGAACACCGGGGAGCTGTTTTTT. Protein product: CASSRTSGNTGELFF. The V gene is TRBV4-2, the J gene TRBJ2-2; 10 positions match TRBD2. Germline CDR1 and CDR2: LGHNA and YNFKEQ. This CDR3 is 15 amino acids long. The V segment lost 4 bases and the J segment 1 base; nucleotides outside the gene matches: 0.

This clonotype was detected only a few times. V usage is TRBV18 and J usage is TRBJ2-5; no clear D. There are 15 residues in the CDR3. CDR1 and CDR2 (germline): KGHSH, LQKENI. V shed 3 bases and J shed 4 bases, with 15 bases lying between them. The CDR3 region has the DNA TGTGCCAGCTCACCGACCCCCGACGTGCGAGAGACCCAGTACTTC. This sequence encodes CASSPTPDVRETQYF.

This clonotype was seen many times. For the CDR3, the DNA is TGCAGTGCTAGAGATGTCATCAGCGGGCAAGAGACCCAGTACTTC. It specifies CSARDVISGQETQYF. The rearrangement uses TRBV20-1 and TRBJ2-5, with a possible D match to TRBD2 (6 bases). The germline V gene encodes CDR1 DFQATT and CDR2 SNEGSKA (reference sequence). This CDR3 region has 15 residues. V was clipped by 0 bases and J by 2 bases, with 13 bases between them.

This clonotype showed up many times. The V call is TRBV28, the J call TRBJ2-1; 10 bases match TRBD2. Trimming took 9 bases from V and 5 from J; bases not matched to a gene: 4. In germline, CDR1 is MDHEN, CDR2 SYDVKM. The CDR3 totals 13 residues. DNA for the CDR3: TGTGCCAGTAAGCTAGCGGGAGACAATGAGCAGTTCTTC. This codes for CASKLAGDNEQFF.

On this clonotype: A single base separates this from a much larger clone, so it may be a read error. Since no conserved phenylalanine or tryptophan closes the CDR3, a read error is the likely cause. The J gene is TRBJ2-5, the V gene TRBV12-5; D assignment may be TRBD1 or TRBD2 (6 bases each). V shed 4 bases and J shed 0 bases, with 15 bases lying between them. CDR3 length equals 16 residues. CDR1 LGHNT and CDR2 FRNRAP come from the germline V gene. The CDR3 loop is CASGWGGQWYQETQYS. CDR3 in DNA: TGTGCTAGTGGTTGGGGAGGACAGTGGTACCAAGAGACCCAGTACTCC.

This clonotype was recorded many times. The chain employs TRBV12-3 or TRBV12-4 and TRBJ2-3; D perhaps matches TRBD2 (5 bases). V was pared by 6 bases and J by 6 bases, with 19 bases between. The CDR3 totals 15 residues. The CDR3, as DNA: TGTGCCAGCAGAGGTCTCAGAGGGCCCGCGGATACGCAGTATTTT. The encoded protein is CASRGLRGPADTQYF.

About this clonotype: This may come from a read error, since a much larger clone is one base off. The chain recombines TRBV3-1 with TRBJ2-3, with D perhaps TRBD2 (6 bases). The germline gives CDR1 LGHDT, CDR2 YNNKEL (reference sequence). This CDR3 region has 15 residues. The CDR3 loop is CASSPRPGGADMQYF. As DNA, the CDR3 is TGTGCCAGCAGCCCCCGCCCTGGCGGGGCAGATATGCAGTATTTT.

This clonotype was counted many times. The chain links TRBV6-4 to TRBJ2-3; 9 positions match TRBD2. Trimming took 3 bases from V and 8 from J; bases not matched to a gene: 9. The CDR3 consists of 15 residues. Germline CDR1 is MRHNA and CDR2 is SNTAGT. The CDR3 DNA reads as TGTGCCAGCAGTGAACGAGCGGGAGGTCCGGGTACGCAGTATTTT. This encodes CASSERAGGPGTQYF.

Points on this clonotype: A much larger clone is a single base away; this may be a read error. This chain links TRBV6-5 with TRBJ2-2, with D perhaps matching TRBD1 (6 bases). Germline-derived CDR1 and CDR2 are MNHEY and SVGAGI. Between the trimmed V and J ends, which lost 5 bases and 10 bases, there was a span of 23 bases. The CDR3 has 16 residues. The CDR3 bases are TGTGCCAGCAGTCCTACTTGGGGGCTTCAGGGCGAGGAGCTGTTTTTT. Its translation is CASSPTWGLQGEELFF.

The chain has TRBV20-1 and TRBJ1-6; the match to TRBD1 covers 8 bases. The CDR3 length is 14 residues. J gave up 7 bases and V 6 bases, and 8 bases lay outside the gene matches. Germline CDR1 DFQATT, CDR2 SNEGSKA (reference sequence). CDR3 in amino acids: CSARQGAQNSPLHF. In DNA, the CDR3 is TGCAGTGCCCGTCAGGGGGCGCAGAATTCACCCCTCCACTTT.

This clonotype was seen many times. The chain carries TRBV20-1 and TRBJ2-1, with 10 bases fitting TRBD1. V was pared by 1 base and J by 4 bases, with 4 bases of the junction left unmatched. CDR3 length: 15 amino acids. Germline V gene data show CDR1 as DFQATT and CDR2 as SNEGSKA (reference sequence). The CDR3 region is CSARGGQGFYNEQFF. The CDR3 nucleotides read TGCAGTGCTAGAGGGGGACAGGGGTTTTACAATGAGCAGTTCTTC.

This clonotype was counted between two and nine times. V usage is TRBV28 and J usage is TRBJ1-2, with a weak D call TRBD1 (6 bases). The CDR3 consists of 14 residues. V gave up 2 bases and J gave up 10 bases, with 17 bases separating them. Looked up from germline, CDR1 is MDHEN and CDR2 is SYDVKM. The CDR3 DNA reads as TGTGCCAGCAGTTTAAGAACAGGGAGACTTTCCTACACCTTC. It specifies CASSLRTGRLSYTF.

This clonotype was found once. The V and J genes are TRBV5-1 and TRBJ2-1, with D perhaps assigned TRBD1 or TRBD2 (5 bases each). The CDR3 contains 17 residues. Germline CDR1 reads SGHRS; CDR2 reads YFSETQ. V was pared by 0 bases and J by 6 bases, with 19 bases between. The CDR3 sequence: CASSLEAAVLGPNEQFF. Here the CDR3 DNA reads TGCGCCAGCAGCTTGGAAGCGGCAGTGTTGGGGCCCAATGAGCAGTTCTTC. Looking up the rest from reference TRBV5-1 and TRBJ2-1 gives the full variable domain: KAGVTQTPRYLIKTRGQQVTLSCSPISGHRSVSWYQQTPGQGLQFLFEYFSETQRNKGNFPGRFSGRQFSNSRSEMNVSTLELGDSALYLCASSLEAAVLGPNEQFFGPGTRLTVL.

This clonotype was counted at least ten times. CDR3 bases: TGTGCCAGCAGTCCAGGGGGTGGGTATGGCTACACCTTC. Translated, it gives CASSPGGGYGYTF. J is TRBJ1-2 and V is TRBV12-3 or TRBV12-4; 7 bases are a match to TRBD1. The CDR3 spans 13 residues. J was trimmed by 5 bases and V by 5 bases; bases with no gene match: 5.

The count of this clonotype is one. Germline and junction disagree at one end, which may indicate a read error. The chain is built from TRBV6-1 and TRBJ2-5, with unresolved D. Germline V gives CDR1 MNHNS, CDR2 SASEGT. The CDR3 runs to 13 residues. CDR3 amino acids: CASSVTATGTQYF. In DNA form, the CDR3 reads TGCGCCAGCAGCGTGACCGCTACTGGGACCCAGTACTTC.

The sample holds one count of this clonotype. A much larger clone differs from this one at a single base, so this may be a read error. The chain uses TRBV11-2 and TRBJ2-1; perhaps TRBD2 as D (6 bases). The CDR3 consists of 15 residues. Germline assignment: CDR1 SGHAT and CDR2 FQNNGV. The V end was cut by 7 bases, the J end by 9 bases, with 22 bases between. This CDR3 is CASNPGGGRHSEQFF. CDR3 nucleotides: TGTGCCAGCAACCCTGGGGGAGGTCGCCACAGTGAGCAGTTCTTC.

CDR3 amino acids: CASSEATGGGSNIQYF. CDR3 nucleotides: TGTGCCAGCAGTGAAGCGACGGGGGGAGGATCGAACATTCAGTACTTC. The V call is TRBV6-1, the J call TRBJ2-4, with TRBD2 matching 7 bases. Trimming cost V 0 bases and J 7 bases; bases outside gene matches: 9. The CDR3 length is 16 residues. Germline lookup yields CDR1 MNHNS and CDR2 SASEGT.